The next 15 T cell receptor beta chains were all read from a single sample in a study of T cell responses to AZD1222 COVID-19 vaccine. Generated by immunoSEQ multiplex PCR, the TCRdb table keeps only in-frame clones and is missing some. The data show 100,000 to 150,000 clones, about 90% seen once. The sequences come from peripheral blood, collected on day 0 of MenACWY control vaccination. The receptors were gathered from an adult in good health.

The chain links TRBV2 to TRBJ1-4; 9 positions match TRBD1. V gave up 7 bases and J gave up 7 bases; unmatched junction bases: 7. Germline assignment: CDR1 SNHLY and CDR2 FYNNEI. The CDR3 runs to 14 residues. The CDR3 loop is CASNNRGLGEKLFF. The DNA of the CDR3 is TGTGCCAGCAATAACAGGGGGCTCGGTGAAAAACTGTTTTTT.

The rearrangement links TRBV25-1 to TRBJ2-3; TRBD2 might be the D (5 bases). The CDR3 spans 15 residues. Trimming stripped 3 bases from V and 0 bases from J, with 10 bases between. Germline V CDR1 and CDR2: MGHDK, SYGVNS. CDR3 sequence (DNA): TGTGCCAGCAGTGATTCCCTAGCTAGCACAGATACGCAGTATTTT. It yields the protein CASSDSLASTDTQYF.

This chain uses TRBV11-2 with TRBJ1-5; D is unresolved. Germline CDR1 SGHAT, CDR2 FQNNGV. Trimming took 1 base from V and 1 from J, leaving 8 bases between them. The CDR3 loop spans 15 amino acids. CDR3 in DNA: TGTGCCAGCAGCTTAGGCGCAAGGAGCAATCAGCCCCAGCATTTT. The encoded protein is CASSLGARSNQPQHF.

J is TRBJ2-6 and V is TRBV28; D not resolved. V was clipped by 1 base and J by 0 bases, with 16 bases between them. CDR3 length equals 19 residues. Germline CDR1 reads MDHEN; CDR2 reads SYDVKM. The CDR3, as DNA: TGTGCCAGCAGTTTATTCGGCATAGCTACTCTCTCTGGGGCCAACGTCCTGACTTTC. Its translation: CASSLFGIATLSGANVLTF.

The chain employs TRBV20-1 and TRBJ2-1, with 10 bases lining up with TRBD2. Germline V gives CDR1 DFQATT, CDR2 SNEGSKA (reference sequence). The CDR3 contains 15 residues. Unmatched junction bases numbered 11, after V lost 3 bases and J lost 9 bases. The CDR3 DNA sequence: TGCAGTGCTAGTGACCCCTCTAGCGGGGGAATTGAGCAGTTCTTC. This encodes CSASDPSSGGIEQFF.

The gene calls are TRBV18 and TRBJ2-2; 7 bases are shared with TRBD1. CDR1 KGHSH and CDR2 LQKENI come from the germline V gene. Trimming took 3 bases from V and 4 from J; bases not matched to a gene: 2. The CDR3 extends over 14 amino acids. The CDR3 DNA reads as TGTGCCAGCTCACCGGGACAGTCCACCGGGGAGCTGTTTTTT. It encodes CASSPGQSTGELFF.

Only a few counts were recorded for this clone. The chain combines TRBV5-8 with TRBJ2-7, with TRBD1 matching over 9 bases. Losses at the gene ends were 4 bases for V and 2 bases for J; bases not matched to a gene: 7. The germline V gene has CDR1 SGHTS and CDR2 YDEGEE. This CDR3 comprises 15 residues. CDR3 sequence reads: CASSRPGQGPYEQYF. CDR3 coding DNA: TGTGCCAGCAGCCGTCCGGGACAGGGCCCCTACGAGCAGTACTTC.

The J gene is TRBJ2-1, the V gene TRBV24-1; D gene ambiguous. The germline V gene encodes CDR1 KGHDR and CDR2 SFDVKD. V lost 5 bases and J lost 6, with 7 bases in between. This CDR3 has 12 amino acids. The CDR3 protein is CATSARTNEQFF. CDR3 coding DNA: TGTGCCACCAGTGCTCGAACCAATGAGCAGTTCTTC.

CDR3 coding DNA: TGTGCCAGCAGTTACGTCGGAGAGACCCAGTACTTC. It encodes CASSYVGETQYF. The rearrangement uses TRBV6-5 and TRBJ2-5, with D unclear. Per the germline V gene, CDR1 is MNHEY and CDR2 is SVGAGI. The CDR3 loop spans 12 amino acids. V was shortened by 2 bases and J by 4 bases, with 5 bases between the two germline ends.

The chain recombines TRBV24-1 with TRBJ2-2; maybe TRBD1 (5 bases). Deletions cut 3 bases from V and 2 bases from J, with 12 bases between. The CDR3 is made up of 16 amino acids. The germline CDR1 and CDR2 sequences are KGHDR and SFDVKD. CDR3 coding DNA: TGTGCCACCAGTGATGTCCGACAGTACAACACCGGGGAGCTGTTTTTT. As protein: CATSDVRQYNTGELFF.

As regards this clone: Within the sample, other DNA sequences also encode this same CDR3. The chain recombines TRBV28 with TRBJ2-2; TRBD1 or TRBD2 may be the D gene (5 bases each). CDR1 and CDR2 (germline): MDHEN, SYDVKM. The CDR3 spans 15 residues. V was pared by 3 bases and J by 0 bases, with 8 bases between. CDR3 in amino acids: CASSLGTANTGELFF. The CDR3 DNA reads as TGTGCCAGCAGTTTGGGGACGGCGAACACCGGGGAGCTGTTTTTT.

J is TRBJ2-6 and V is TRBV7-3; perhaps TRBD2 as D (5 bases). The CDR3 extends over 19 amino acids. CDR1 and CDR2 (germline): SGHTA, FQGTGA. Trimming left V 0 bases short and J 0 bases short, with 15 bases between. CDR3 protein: CASSLTGLASGSGANVLTF. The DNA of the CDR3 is TGTGCCAGCAGCTTAACAGGGCTAGCCTCTGGCTCTGGGGCCAACGTCCTGACTTTC.

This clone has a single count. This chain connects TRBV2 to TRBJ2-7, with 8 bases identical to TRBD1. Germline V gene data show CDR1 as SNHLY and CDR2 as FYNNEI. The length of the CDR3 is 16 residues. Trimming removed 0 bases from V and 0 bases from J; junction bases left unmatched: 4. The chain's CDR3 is CASSEAQTGASYEQYF. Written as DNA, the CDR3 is TGTGCCAGCAGTGAAGCACAGACAGGGGCCTCCTACGAGCAGTACTTC.

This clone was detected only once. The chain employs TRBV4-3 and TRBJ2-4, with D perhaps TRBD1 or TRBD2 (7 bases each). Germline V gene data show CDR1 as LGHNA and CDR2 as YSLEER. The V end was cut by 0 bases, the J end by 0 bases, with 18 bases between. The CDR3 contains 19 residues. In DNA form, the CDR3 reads TGCGCCAGCAGCCAAGACCCAGGGGGGGTGGATATAGCCAAAAACATTCAGTACTTC. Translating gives CASSQDPGGVDIAKNIQYF.

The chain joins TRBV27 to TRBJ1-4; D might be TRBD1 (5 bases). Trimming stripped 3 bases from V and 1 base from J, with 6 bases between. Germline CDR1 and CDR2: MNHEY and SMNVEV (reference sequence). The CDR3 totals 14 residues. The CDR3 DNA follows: TGTGCCAGCAGTTTGAGGGGAACTAATGAAAAACTGTTTTTT. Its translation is CASSLRGTNEKLFF.